The subject of this entry is one TCR beta chain. The antigen is unknown. The data were obtained in a study of T cell responses to AZD1222 COVID-19 vaccine. V lost 6 bases, J lost 7 bases, and 7 bases lay in between. The CDR3 runs to 12 residues. Germline CDR1 and CDR2: ENHRY and SYGVKD. Study outcomes and limitations: The CD4 TCRs associated with vaccination extended across spike and predominated at 160-218 and 743-854. Baseline seropositivity occurred in only six or seven AZD1222 recipients. A mostly white British donor set with more females was recruited, and clonal diversity was possibly underestimated.

TCRdb's table, derived via immunoSEQ multiplex PCR, lists solely in-frame clones and lacks some. The sample has approximately 150,000 clones; roughly 89% are singletons. The sample here was peripheral blood, taken 28 days after the second AZD1222 dose. The receptor was isolated from an adult who received the AZD1222 COVID-19 vaccine. The chain recombines TRBV10-3 with TRBJ1-6; unclear D gene. CDR3 DNA: TGTGCCATCAGGAAACAGAATTCACCCCTCCACTTT. Protein sequence: CAIRKQNSPLHF.